The text below deals with one T cell receptor beta chain. This entry comes from a study of CD8+ T cells in alopecia areata. Extracted RNA was reverse transcribed into cDNA, the sequencing template. TCRdb's copy holds only in-frame clones and misses some; the assay was immunoSEQ multiplex PCR. The sample lists around 82,000 clones; around 54% were seen once. The germline V gene has CDR1 SQVTM and CDR2 ANQGSEA. V was shortened by 3 bases and J by 7 bases, with 9 bases between the two germline ends. CDR3 length equals 11 residues. The sample was NKG2D-high CD8+ T cells sorted from blood. This sequence joins TRBV29-1 and TRBJ1-1, with D unclear. This sequence originates from a human donor with alopecia areata. The CDR3 spells CSVDFGFEAFF. Written as DNA, the CDR3 is TGCAGCGTTGACTTCGGCTTTGAAGCTTTCTTT.